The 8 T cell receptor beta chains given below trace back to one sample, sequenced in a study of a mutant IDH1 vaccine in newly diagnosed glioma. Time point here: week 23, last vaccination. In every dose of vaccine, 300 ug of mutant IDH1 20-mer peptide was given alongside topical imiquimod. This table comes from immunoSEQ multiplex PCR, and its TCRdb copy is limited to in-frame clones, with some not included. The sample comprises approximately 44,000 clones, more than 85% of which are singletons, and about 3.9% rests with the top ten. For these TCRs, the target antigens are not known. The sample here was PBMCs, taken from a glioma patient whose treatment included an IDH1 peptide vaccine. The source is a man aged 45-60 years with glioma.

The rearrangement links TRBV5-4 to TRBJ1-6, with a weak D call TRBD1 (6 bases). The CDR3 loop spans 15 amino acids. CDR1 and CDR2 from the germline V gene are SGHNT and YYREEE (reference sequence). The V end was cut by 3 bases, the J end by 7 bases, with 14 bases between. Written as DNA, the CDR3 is TGTGCCAGCAGCTGGGTCGACAGGCCGAATTCACCCCTCCACTTT. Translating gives CASSWVDRPNSPLHF.

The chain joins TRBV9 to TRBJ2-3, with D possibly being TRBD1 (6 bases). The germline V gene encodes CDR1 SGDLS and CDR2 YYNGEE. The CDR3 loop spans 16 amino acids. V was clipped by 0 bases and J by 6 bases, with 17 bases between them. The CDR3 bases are TGTGCCAGCAGCGTAGTAAGGGACAAATCGGTGGATACGCAGTATTTT. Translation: CASSVVRDKSVDTQYF. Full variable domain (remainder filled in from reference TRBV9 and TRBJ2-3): DSGVTQTPKHLITATGQRVTLRCSPRSGDLSVYWYQQSLDQGLQFLIQYYNGEERAKGNILERFSAQQFPDLHSELNLSSLELGDSALYFCASSVVRDKSVDTQYFGPGTRLTVL.

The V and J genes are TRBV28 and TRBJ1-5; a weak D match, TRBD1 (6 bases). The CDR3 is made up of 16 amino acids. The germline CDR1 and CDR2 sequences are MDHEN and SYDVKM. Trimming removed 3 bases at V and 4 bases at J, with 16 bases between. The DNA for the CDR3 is TGTGCCAGCAGTTTCGTACCAGGACAGCAAAATCAGCCCCAGCATTTT. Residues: CASSFVPGQQNQPQHF. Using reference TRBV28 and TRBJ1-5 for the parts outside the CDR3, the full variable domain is DVKVTQSSRYLVKRTGEKVFLECVQDMDHENMFWYRQDPGLGLRLIYFSYDVKMKEKGDIPEGYSVSREKKERFSLILESASTNQTSMYLCASSFVPGQQNQPQHFGDGTRLSIL.

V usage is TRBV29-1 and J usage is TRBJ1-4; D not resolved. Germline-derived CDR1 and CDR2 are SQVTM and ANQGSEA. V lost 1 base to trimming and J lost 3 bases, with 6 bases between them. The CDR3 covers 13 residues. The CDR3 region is CSVEVGSNEKLFF. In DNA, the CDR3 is TGCAGCGTTGAAGTAGGGTCTAATGAAAAACTGTTTTTT.

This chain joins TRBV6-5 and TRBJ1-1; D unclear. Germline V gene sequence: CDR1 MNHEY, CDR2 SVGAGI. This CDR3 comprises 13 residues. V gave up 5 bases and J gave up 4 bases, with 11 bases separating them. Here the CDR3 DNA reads TGTGCCAGCAGTCGGCAGCGCCCCACTGAAGCTTTCTTT. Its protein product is CASSRQRPTEAFF.

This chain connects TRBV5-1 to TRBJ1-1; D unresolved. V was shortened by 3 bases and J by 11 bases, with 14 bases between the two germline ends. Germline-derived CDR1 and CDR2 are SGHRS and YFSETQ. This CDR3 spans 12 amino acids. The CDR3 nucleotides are TGCGCCAGCAGCTCAGACGAAATTGGGGCTTTCTTT. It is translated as CASSSDEIGAFF.

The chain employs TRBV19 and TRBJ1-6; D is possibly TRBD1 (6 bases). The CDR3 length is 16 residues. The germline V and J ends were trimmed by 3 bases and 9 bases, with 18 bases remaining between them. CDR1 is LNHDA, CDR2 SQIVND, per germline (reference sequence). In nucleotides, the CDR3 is TGTGCCAGTAGTATGGGTGACAGGCTCTCTGGTTCACCCCTCCACTTT. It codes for CASSMGDRLSGSPLHF.

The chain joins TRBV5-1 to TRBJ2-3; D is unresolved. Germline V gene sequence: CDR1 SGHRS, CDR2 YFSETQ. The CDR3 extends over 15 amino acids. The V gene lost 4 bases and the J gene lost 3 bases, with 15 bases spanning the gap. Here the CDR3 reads CASSPVISKTDTQYF. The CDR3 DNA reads TGCGCCAGCAGCCCGGTCATCTCCAAGACAGATACGCAGTATTTT.